This T cell receptor (beta chain) stems from a study of T cell repertoires in cytomegalovirus infection. One entry per CDR3 protein, called by TCRdb with MiXCR from the reads. The table records about 920,000 distinct CDR3 sequences, 25% to 40% of them present only once. This clonotype turned up a few times. Antigen: not known. This CDR3 is built from 20 residues. The germline V gene has CDR1 SEHNR and CDR2 FQNEAQ (reference sequence). The V and J ends lost 3 bases and 7 bases, in that order; junction bases with no gene match: 23. The source was cultured CD8+ T cells from PBMCs, collected from culture after CMV antigen stimulation. The sequence derives from a human donor in good health (CMV status not recorded). Some clones in this sample may be carry-over from other donors' samples. The chain joins TRBV7-9 to TRBJ1-5; 8 bases match TRBD1. The CDR3: CASSFWRSRQGSIVWQPQHF. In DNA, the CDR3 is TGTGCCAGCAGCTTTTGGCGGTCGAGACAGGGGTCCATAGTATGGCAGCCCCAGCATTTT.